This entry describes one T cell receptor (beta chain). Which antigen it targets is not known. Library construction relied on the immunoSEQ multiplex PCR assay. For the multiplex PCR, a mixture combining 60 forward primers for TCR Vbeta segments and 13 reverse primers for TCR Jbeta segments was used. The CDR3 region of rearranged TCR beta genes was amplified from genomic DNA by a multiplex PCR assay. The amplified TCR beta libraries were sequenced on the Illumina HiSeq System as 87-base-pair reads. The authors processed their data as follows. A later analysis tallied tens of millions of unique TCR beta chains across the approximately 670 repertoires, and roughly 11 million of those chains were shared by two or more donors. Raw reads were error-corrected and collapsed into unique sequences with a nearest-neighbor algorithm that merged closely related sequences to remove PCR and sequencing errors. CDR3 sequences were aligned to IMGT reference sequences to assign V, D and J gene segments. For a sequence to be retained, a match of at least six nucleotides was required to both a V gene segment and a J gene segment. A rearrangement counted as productive if the CDR3 had no stop codons and remained in frame with V and J, and every other rearrangement counted as non-productive. CDR3 was defined according to IMGT convention as the region running from the second conserved V-encoded cysteine to the conserved J-encoded phenylalanine. Sequences without an unambiguous match to a single V gene segment were excluded from the earlier analysis of about 600 of the donors. In an earlier analysis of around 590 of the donors, a V segment was called functional when productive rearrangements were above 56.7%, and segregating when the standard deviation between donors exceeded 5%. A statistical classification framework was built for diagnosing cytomegalovirus status from the catalog of TCR beta chain sequences. A later analysis assigned V and J genes by comparing TCR nucleotide sequences with IMGT/GENE-DB human TR gene sequences. Using the TCRdist pipeline, a later analysis assigned CDR3 sequences along with most-parsimonious VDJ recombination scenarios. In a later analysis, each TCR beta chain was defined by its CDR3 amino acid sequence together with its V-gene family, and reads lacking a unique V-gene family were excluded. A later analysis removed roughly 590 highly shared, low-generation-probability nucleotide sequences to deal with suspected cross-contamination and a sequencing artifact. In a later analysis, a clonal expansion index was calculated for each public chain from normalized within-repertoire ranks of inferred template counts. In a later analysis, generation probabilities were computed using a VDJ recombination model fitted to out-of-frame rearrangements, and the results were checked against IGoR. Hypergeometric tests were used in a later analysis to score TCR-TCR, TCR-HLA and TCR-CMV co-occurrence, with a repertoire-size bias correction applied to the TCR pairs. To estimate false discovery rates, a later analysis permuted the HLA or CMV assignments 20 times. In a later analysis, co-occurring TCRs were grouped using DBSCAN, and TCRdist sequence similarity was added for clustering within HLA-allele-positive subsets. Co-occurrence clustering excluded repertoires with fewer than 30,000 or more than 120,000 public chains, plus five with anomalous nucleotide sharing. TCRdb mirrors the immuneACCESS table, restricted to in-frame sequences. Some clones are absent from its copies; in checked studies, under half trace to an unresolved V gene, and the reason for the others is unknown. That table supplies the V and J calls and clone size; D and trimming were determined from the DNA. The sample table gives 60,000 to 75,000 clones. The ten largest clones capture approximately 3.9% of the sample.

The entry originates in a study of cytomegalovirus exposure and HLA in healthy donors listed by TCRdb under 2017. Background for the entire study: An earlier analysis of about 560 of the donors reported 250 to 350 Gb of sequence data and 117 million unique TCR beta sequences obtained from around 190 million T cells. Roughly 300 gigabases of sequencing data and tens of millions of unique TCR sequences were included in an early release covering about 620 HLA-typed donors. The genetic ancestry cluster associated with self-reported Caucasian donors included 81% of the 300 to 400 genotyped donors. The study aimed to test whether signatures of past pathogen exposure could be identified by cataloging public T cell receptors. The study used immunosequencing to profile the T cell repertoires of 600 to 850 subjects and linked those repertoires to cytomegalovirus serostatus. In addition to the first cohort of several hundred subjects, a separate validation cohort of approximately 130 different subjects was used. The study combined high-throughput TCR immunosequencing, statistical association of individual TCRs with disease status, and machine learning to predict cytomegalovirus infection status. To study patterns of TCR occurrence, a later analysis re-analyzed previously published TCR beta repertoires from hundreds of donors and added high-resolution HLA genotyping. The later analysis used no new phenotypic data to find candidate immune exposures, relying instead on TCR beta sequences and their occurrence across donors. To decide whether each TCR beta V gene segment behaved as functional or pseudogenic, an earlier analysis of 587 of the donors relied on high-throughput TCR beta sequencing. Alongside the repertoire data, information on donor age, sex, ethnicity and CMV serostatus was compiled. Genome-wide SNP genotypes for about three fifths of the 666 donors were used in a later genetic analysis, which treated that subset as a discovery cohort. Every discovery cohort repertoire had been produced on one sequencing platform. Class I and class II HLA loci were covered by the typing at four-digit resolution. Typing coverage differed by locus: A, B, C, DRB1 and DQB1 were typed in roughly 629-640 donors, DQA1 in about 560, DPA1 in roughly 590, and DPB1 in 400 to 480. Several DR-DQ haplotypes were treated as single units for association and clustering because of strong linkage in the cohort. Among some 400 genotyped donors of the cohort, an average of approximately 240,000 unique TCR beta nucleotide sequences was sequenced per donor, of which roughly 17% were non-productive. General study outcomes and caveats: In a later analysis, the rate of TCR association differed among HLA loci, with DRB1 alleles having the most associated TCRs and HLA-C alleles having the fewest. In a later analysis, most CMV-associated TCR beta chains were found to appear HLA-restricted, with HLA associations seemingly driven largely by CMV exposure. Because HLA typing was missing for some donors at each locus, association tests included only the typed subset. Linkage disequilibrium might explain the correlated functional status among segregating V segments, but an unknown experimental factor could not be ruled out. Roughly uniform sequencing depth across donors was assumed in presence/absence analyses, although this assumption may not hold. In a later analysis, several top co-occurrence clusters were reported to appear linked to parvovirus B19, influenza, CMV and Epstein-Barr virus. The cohort was sequenced for TCR beta chains only, and without alpha or paired-chain data the features that could be detected were limited. Most TCR sequences were observed very rarely across donors, whereas some public TCRs were present in many individuals. The sequencing pipeline was judged likely to have produced a cluster of highly shared sequence variants as a technical artifact. Assigning TCR associations to individual alleles was difficult when HLA alleles, especially DR and DQ, strongly co-occurred. Seventeen rarely observed V segments, including chromosome 9 orphons, were excluded from the earlier analysis of a few hundred of the donors because counts were too low. Specific HLA alleles were associated with over 15,000 TCR beta sequences at a false discovery rate of 0.05 in a later analysis. CMV serostatus was the only immune exposure information available for the cohort. The 87-base-pair reads could not distinguish some IMGT-functional V segments, including TRBV6-2 and TRBV6-3, so those segments were excluded. An association between a missense DCLRE1C variant and V-gene and J-gene trimming of TCR beta chains was found in a later genetic analysis and replicated in an independent cohort. Compared with the 666-donor mean, donors in an Asian-associated ancestry cluster had fewer N-insertions in productive TCRs, according to a later genetic analysis. In an earlier analysis of 587 of the donors, most TCR beta V segments appeared in productive rearrangements about 87% or about 30% of the time, broadly matching IMGT annotations. The authors suggested that the approach could potentially be generalized to other disease states and immunological phenotypes. In a later analysis, HLA-associated TCR beta chains showed more clonal expansion and lower generation probabilities than non-associated chains that were equally common. A total of 164 TCR beta chains were listed by the study as associated with cytomegalovirus. In vitro tests confirmed that a few of the cytomegalovirus-associated TCR beta chains recognize cytomegalovirus antigens. Cytomegalovirus status was reported to be diagnosed by the classifier with high specificity and sensitivity in both the original and validation cohorts. A further reported finding was that TCR beta sequences accurately predicted the HLA-A and HLA-B alleles for most subjects in the first cohort.

The cohort comprised 666 healthy bone marrow donors. At the time of sampling, all cohort members were nominally healthy, though unrecorded immune exposures were likely present. The donor tested CMV seropositive, placing the donor among the 310 or so seropositive members of the cohort. Each donor provided a peripheral blood sample, and peripheral blood mononuclear cells were used for TCR beta sequencing. The Qiagen DNeasy Blood Extraction Kit was used to extract genomic DNA from the blood cell samples. The CDR3 sequence holds 16 residues, the cysteine and phenylalanine included. Solely the CDR3 DNA is kept, with 48 bases framed from the first base. The germline V gene (reference sequence) supplies CDR1 MNHNY and CDR2 SVGAGI. V loses 4 bases at its end and J loses 5 bases; junction bases beyond the gene matches: 10.

This chain is built from TRBV6-6 and TRBJ1-5, with TRBD1 matching 8 junction bases. Sequencing was done on a sample of PBMCs. This receptor was identified in a female donor in good health and CMV-seropositive. The CDR3 in this case is CASSSTDRGGYQPQHF. The DNA reads TGTGCCAGCAGTTCTACCGACAGGGGAGGGTATCAGCCCCAGCATTTT.